Below, 30 T cell receptor beta chains from the same sample are listed, as sequenced in a study of blood T cells in healthy people across ages. A second PCR, run for about 6 to 11 cycles, used a sample-barcoded 5' primer plus a J-beta primer mix. TCRdb itself ran the 5' RACE reads through MiXCR, one entry per CDR3 protein. The sample lists 500,000 to 600,000 distinct CDR3 sequences; 25% to 30% were seen once. Sequences were obtained from blood. These receptors originate from a woman aged 70-85 years in good health.

The chain uses TRBV9 and TRBJ1-2, with 7 bases that match TRBD1. This CDR3 is 15 amino acids long. Trimming at V came to 0 bases and at J to 2 bases, leaving 4 bases not matched to a gene. The V gene's germline CDR1 is SGDLS and CDR2 YYNGEE. CDR3 sequence reads: CASSVVGGKNYGYTF. The CDR3 DNA sequence: TGTGCCAGCAGCGTAGTAGGGGGCAAGAACTATGGCTACACCTTC.

This clonotype was counted a few times. The chain couples TRBV9 to TRBJ1-4, with D tentatively TRBD1 (5 bases). The germline V gene encodes CDR1 SGDLS and CDR2 YYNGEE. The CDR3 runs 15 residues. Deletions cut 0 bases from V and 8 bases from J, with 14 bases between. The CDR3 DNA follows: TGTGCCAGCAGCGTAGGAGTAGGGACGGACGAAAAACTGTTTTTT. Its protein product is CASSVGVGTDEKLFF.

The V gene is TRBV20-1, the J gene TRBJ2-7, with D unclear. Germline V lookup: CDR1 DFQATT, CDR2 SNEGSKA (reference sequence). This CDR3 comprises 12 residues. The germline V and J ends were trimmed by 6 bases and 7 bases, with 16 bases remaining between them. CDR3 region: CSAHVRLGEQYF. Here the CDR3 DNA reads TGCAGTGCCCACGTGAGGCTGGGGGAGCAGTACTTC.

The rearrangement uses TRBV20-1 and TRBJ2-3; D possibly matches TRBD1 or TRBD2 (6 bases each). V lost 1 base and J lost 1, with 18 bases in between. The length of the CDR3 is 17 residues. The germline V gene encodes CDR1 DFQATT and CDR2 SNEGSKA (reference sequence). The DNA of the CDR3 is TGCAGTGCTAGAGTTTTGCTCGGGGGCGTCGGCACAGATACGCAGTATTTT. This codes for CSARVLLGGVGTDTQYF.

The genes are TRBV19 and TRBJ1-2; D is undetermined. Germline CDR1 LNHDA, CDR2 SQIVND (reference sequence). V lost 4 bases and J lost 3, with 12 bases in between. CDR3 size: 14 residues. CDR3 in DNA: TGTGCCAGTAGTAGGGCGCGGGGTGACTATGGCTACACCTTC. It translates to CASSRARGDYGYTF.

The rearrangement links TRBV20-1 to TRBJ2-5; D is unresolved. The CDR3 runs 11 residues. Germline assignment: CDR1 DFQATT and CDR2 SNEGSKA (reference sequence). V was pared by 6 bases and J by 5 bases, with 10 bases between. CDR3 nucleotides: TGCAGTGCCAGGAAAGATGAGACCCAGTACTTC. Encoded protein: CSARKDETQYF.

This clonotype was counted a few times. This chain uses TRBV7-2 with TRBJ2-2; the D is unclear. V lost 1 base and J 4 bases, leaving 10 bases between the germline ends. This CDR3 region has 15 residues. From germline, CDR1 is SGHTA and CDR2 FQGNSA. CDR3 DNA: TGTGCCAGCAGCTTAGGGACGTCTGGCACCGGGGAGCTGTTTTTT. Residues: CASSLGTSGTGELFF.

This clonotype has more than one count but fewer than ten. The chain combines TRBV7-9 with TRBJ1-4, with unresolved D. Germline values: CDR1 SEHNR, CDR2 FQNEAQ (reference sequence). The CDR3 spans 14 residues. Trimming left V 3 bases short and J 4 bases short, with 9 bases between. The DNA for the CDR3 is TGTGCCAGCAGCTTTAGTAATGGTAATGAAAAACTGTTTTTT. Amino acid sequence: CASSFSNGNEKLFF.

This clonotype was seen a handful of times. This sequence may be a read error, since a much larger clone differs from it by one base. The genes are TRBV7-2 and TRBJ2-5; maybe TRBD2 (5 bases). V dropped 7 bases and J dropped 7 bases, with 22 bases sitting between them. The CDR3 totals 15 residues. The germline V gene encodes CDR1 SGHTA and CDR2 FQGNSA. CDR3 in amino acids: CASNSTPDSTGTQYF. In nucleotides, the CDR3 is TGTGCCAGCAACTCCACGCCGGACTCGACGGGGACCCAGTACTTC.

The chain recombines TRBV7-9 with TRBJ1-6; the D is unclear. Trimming took 2 bases from V and 9 from J, leaving 2 bases between them. The CDR3 runs 11 residues. From germline, CDR1 is SEHNR and CDR2 FQNEAQ (reference sequence). CDR3 DNA: TGTGCCAGCAGCTTAAGTTCACCCCTCCACTTT. Translated, it gives CASSLSSPLHF.

The DNA for the CDR3 is TGTGCCAGCAGTTATCGAGTAGACCCATACAATGAGCAGTTCTTC. Its protein product is CASSYRVDPYNEQFF. V usage is TRBV6-5 and J usage is TRBJ2-1, with D unresolved. Trimming shortened V by 3 bases and J by 4 bases, and 13 bases separated the two germline ends. Germline V gives CDR1 MNHEY, CDR2 SVGAGI. CDR3 size: 15 residues.

The chain has TRBV5-1 and TRBJ2-7; TRBD2 matches at 8 bases. Germline CDR1 SGHRS, CDR2 YFSETQ. The CDR3 spans 14 residues. The V gene end was trimmed by 6 bases and the J gene end by 3 bases; junction bases not matched to a gene: 8. CDR3 protein: CASILDSGGYEQYF. The CDR3 bases are TGCGCCAGCATCTTAGACAGCGGGGGCTACGAGCAGTACTTC.

This clonotype was found a few times. The chain joins TRBV2 to TRBJ1-2; 9 nucleotides match TRBD1. The CDR3 contains 16 residues. Germline V CDR1 and CDR2: SNHLY, FYNNEI. The V gene end was trimmed by 3 bases and the J gene end by 6 bases; junction bases not matched to a gene: 11. The CDR3 sequence: CASSDKGTGNVHGYTF. The DNA of the CDR3 is TGTGCCAGCAGTGATAAGGGGACAGGGAACGTTCATGGCTACACCTTC.

This clonotype was observed a few times. This chain links TRBV4-3 with TRBJ1-2; possible D gene TRBD1, 5 bases. Trimming removed 4 bases from V and 4 bases from J, with 13 bases in between. In germline, CDR1 is LGHNA, CDR2 YSLEER. The CDR3 spans 14 residues. CDR3 in DNA: TGCGCCAGCAGCCGGGAAGGGGATGGCTATGGCTACACCTTC. This translates into CASSREGDGYGYTF.

This clonotype was detected only a few times. A junction end diverges from the germline sequence, so it may reflect a read error. The V and J genes are TRBV5-1 and TRBJ1-1; D is perhaps TRBD1 (5 bases). The germline gives CDR1 SGHRS, CDR2 YFSETQ. The CDR3 extends over 15 amino acids. CDR3 residues: CASSPIVNRNAEAFF. CDR3 nucleotides: TGCGCCAGCAGCCCCATCGTAAACAGGAACGCTGAAGCTTTCTTT.

This clonotype was seen just once. This chain uses TRBV20-1 with TRBJ2-1; D is unclear. The V gene's germline CDR1 is DFQATT and CDR2 SNEGSKA (reference sequence). V lost 6 bases and J lost 8, with 11 bases in between. The CDR3 is 11 amino acids. CDR3 sequence reads: CSADKSDEQFF. The DNA of the CDR3 is TGCAGTGCCGACAAAAGTGATGAGCAGTTCTTC.

This clonotype has just a few counts. The chain employs TRBV7-9 and TRBJ2-3, with 13 positions matching TRBD2. CDR3 length: 17 residues. The germline CDR1 and CDR2 sequences are SEHNR and FQNEAQ (reference sequence). V dropped 5 bases and J dropped 4; count of bases not matched to a gene: 9. This chain's CDR3 is CASSPGTSGTSSDTQYF. CDR3 sequence (DNA): TGTGCCAGCAGCCCCGGGACTAGCGGGACGTCGTCAGATACGCAGTATTTT. The full variable domain, with the rest looked up from reference TRBV7-9 and TRBJ2-3, is DTGVSQNPRHKITKRGQNVTFRCDPISEHNRLYWYRQTLGQGPEFLTYFQNEAQLEKSRLLSDRFSAERPKGSFSTLEIQRTEQGDSAMYLCASSPGTSGTSSDTQYFGPGTRLTVL.

Regarding this clonotype: The junction does not match germline at one end; this may be a read error. This rearrangement joins TRBV24-1 to TRBJ2-5; the D gene is possibly TRBD1 (6 bases). The tail of the sequence fits TRBJ2-1 better, so the J call may be wrong. The CDR3 totals 15 residues. Per germline, CDR1 KGHDR and CDR2 SFDVKD. The CDR3 coding sequence is TGTGCCACCAGTGATCCAGGGACAAAAAACAATGCGCAGTTCTTC. Amino acid sequence: CATSDPGTKNNAQFF.

This chain links TRBV20-1 with TRBJ1-1; D possibly corresponds to TRBD1 (6 bases). This CDR3 spans 13 amino acids. Germline V CDR1 and CDR2: DFQATT, SNEGSKA (reference sequence). The V end was cut by 5 bases, the J end by 1 base, with 11 bases between. This CDR3 reads CSAPDRPNTEAFF. Written as DNA, the CDR3 is TGCAGTGCTCCCGACAGGCCGAACACTGAAGCTTTCTTT.

The chain has TRBV5-1 and TRBJ2-1, with 8 bases lining up with TRBD2. The germline gives CDR1 SGHRS, CDR2 YFSETQ. After removal of 0 bases from V and 3 bases from J, the junction contained 8 bases not matched to a gene. The CDR3 extends over 17 amino acids. CDR3 amino acids: CASSLAGRTSIYNEQFF. The DNA for the CDR3 is TGCGCCAGCAGCTTGGCCGGTCGGACTAGCATCTACAATGAGCAGTTCTTC.

This clonotype showed up just a few times. The rearrangement joins TRBV29-1 to TRBJ2-4; perhaps TRBD2 as D (6 bases). Trimming stripped 7 bases from V and 6 bases from J, with 10 bases between. The CDR3 is 11 residues long. CDR1 SQVTM and CDR2 ANQGSEA come from the germline V gene. The CDR3 coding sequence is TGCAGCGCTGGGGGGAGAAACATTCAGTACTTC. Translating it yields CSAGGRNIQYF.

The chain combines TRBV20-1 with TRBJ2-5; no definite D call. The J call could be wrong; TRBJ2-1 is a better fit for the DNA end. CDR3 length: 12 amino acids. CDR1 is DFQATT, CDR2 SNEGSKA, per germline (reference sequence). CDR3 residues: CSGLRGIHEQFF. As DNA, the CDR3 is TGCAGTGGACTCCGTGGGATTCATGAGCAGTTCTTC.

This clonotype was detected a few times. The rearrangement links TRBV6-2 or TRBV6-3 to TRBJ2-6, with D perhaps matching TRBD1 (7 bases). The CDR3 extends over 15 amino acids. Deletions cut 6 bases from V and 12 bases from J, with 21 bases between. Germline V gene data show CDR1 as MNHEY and CDR2 as SVGEGT. In nucleotides, the CDR3 is TGTGCCAGCAGACGCGGGACAGCGACAGCAAGCGTCCTGACTTTC. This sequence encodes CASRRGTATASVLTF.

The chain is built from TRBV4-3 and TRBJ1-4, with D unresolved. The CDR3 runs to 15 residues. Germline V gene data show CDR1 as LGHNA and CDR2 as YSLEER. The ends were cut back, 1 base at V and 6 bases at J, with 12 bases in the middle. The CDR3 DNA follows: TGCGCCAGCAGCCAAGTAACGATGGGCGATGAAAAACTGTTTTTT. Translating it yields CASSQVTMGDEKLFF.

This clonotype was seen only a few times. The chain combines TRBV6-6 with TRBJ1-4, with a weak D call TRBD1 (5 bases). The CDR3 is made up of 16 amino acids. Per germline, CDR1 MNHNY and CDR2 SVGAGI (reference sequence). V was pared by 0 bases and J by 8 bases, with 16 bases between. In nucleotides, the CDR3 is TGTGCCAGCAGTTACTCGAGGCCGGGGCTCGCCGAAAAACTGTTTTTT. Encoded protein: CASSYSRPGLAEKLFF.

This clonotype has just a few counts. V usage is TRBV20-1 and J usage is TRBJ1-4; no firm D call. The CDR3 extends over 16 amino acids. Trimming removed 2 bases at V and 0 bases at J, with 13 bases between. Germline CDR1 reads DFQATT; CDR2 reads SNEGSKA (reference sequence). CDR3 loop: CSARQRYAATNEKLFF. CDR3 sequence (DNA): TGCAGTGCTAGACAACGATACGCCGCAACTAATGAAAAACTGTTTTTT.

This clonotype was seen only a few times. This chain links TRBV7-9 with TRBJ2-3; possible D gene TRBD1, 5 bases. CDR1 is SEHNR, CDR2 FQNEAQ, per germline (reference sequence). The germline V and J ends were trimmed by 1 base and 0 bases, with 8 bases remaining between them. The CDR3 consists of 15 residues. The DNA of the CDR3 is TGTGCCAGCAGCTTAGAAGGGGATAGCACAGATACGCAGTATTTT. Protein: CASSLEGDSTDTQYF.

This clonotype showed up just a few times. The V call is TRBV20-1, the J call TRBJ2-5; D might be TRBD1 or TRBD2, each matching 6 bases. Germline CDR1 is DFQATT and CDR2 is SNEGSKA (reference sequence). The length of the CDR3 is 14 residues. Trimming shortened V by 3 bases and J by 2 bases, and 13 bases separated the two germline ends. This CDR3 reads CSASGGTRQETQYF. The CDR3 DNA is TGCAGTGCTAGCGGGGGCACGAGGCAAGAGACCCAGTACTTC.

This clonotype was counted ten times or more. The CDR3 spells CASSLILQDGQPQHF. The DNA of the CDR3 is TGTGCCAGCAGCTTAATTCTACAGGATGGGCAGCCCCAGCATTTT. This chain uses TRBV7-2 with TRBJ1-5, with D possibly TRBD1 on 5 matching bases. Between the trimmed V and J ends, which lost 2 bases and 7 bases, there was a span of 15 bases. The CDR3 runs 15 residues. The V gene's germline CDR1 is SGHTA and CDR2 FQGNSA.

This clonotype was picked up many times. CDR3 protein: CASSFRTGGQETQYF. CDR3 nucleotides: TGCGCCAGCAGCTTCCGGACAGGAGGGCAAGAGACCCAGTACTTC. The chain combines TRBV5-1 with TRBJ2-5, with D possibly TRBD1 on 7 matching bases. There are 15 residues in the CDR3. Germline lookup yields CDR1 SGHRS and CDR2 YFSETQ. V was pared by 2 bases and J by 2 bases, with 13 bases between.